This T cell receptor beta chain was retrieved from a study of cytomegalovirus exposure and HLA in healthy donors. Across the study: Counted in an early data release were about 85 million unique TCRs from HLA-typed donors. There were 350 to 400 genotyped donors. Of these, 75% to 85% fell in the genetic ancestry cluster associated with self-reported Caucasian donors.

Study-wide results and limits: Three of the chains that were CMV-associated were confirmed in vitro to be specific for CMV antigens.

V lost 5 bases and J lost 1, with 9 bases in between. The germline gives CDR1 SGHRS, CDR2 YFSETQ. The CDR3 consists of 13 residues. Notes on this clone: Antigen: not known.

A multiplex PCR was run with 60 Vbeta primers and 13 Jbeta primers. As handled by the study authors: Approximately 11 million shared chains were among 80 million or so unique TCR beta chains counted in a later analysis. Produced via immunoSEQ multiplex PCR; TCRdb's table is partial and in-frame only. That table supplies the V and J calls and clone size; D and trimming were determined from the DNA. The repertoire holds 110,000 to 150,000 clones, with roughly three quarters as singletons. The J gene is TRBJ2-5, the V gene TRBV5-1; D is ambiguous. The TCR was taken from a woman aged 40 to 50 in good health and CMV-seronegative. Source material: PBMCs. The CDR3 bases are TGCGCCAGCAGACCTGGCAGCCAAGAGACCCAGTACTTC. It yields the protein CASRPGSQETQYF.